This passage covers 12 T cell receptor beta chains from one sample sequenced in a study of control samples from healthy donors and cancer patients. The protocol was immunoSEQ multiplex PCR, while the TCRdb copy is restricted to in-frame clones and leaves out a portion. Altogether about 40,000 clones are present, 80% to 95% being singletons, with the ten largest covering approximately 3.9%. Input material: blood. The receptors come from a woman aged 45-59 years in good health.

In this sample, this clone turned up once. The J gene is TRBJ2-5, the V gene TRBV11-2; TRBD1 aligns across 9 bases. The ends lost 5 bases at V and 5 bases at J; junction bases unmatched: 9. This CDR3 spans 15 amino acids. The germline V gene encodes CDR1 SGHAT and CDR2 FQNNGV. CDR3 DNA: TGTGCCAGCAGCGATCCGGGACAGGGTGTGGAGACCCAGTACTTC. It encodes CASSDPGQGVETQYF.

This clone is a singleton in its sample. The chain carries TRBV19 and TRBJ2-3, with 7 bases that match TRBD1. The CDR3 has 13 residues. Per germline, CDR1 LNHDA and CDR2 SQIVND (reference sequence). V was pared by 5 bases and J by 2 bases, with 1 base of the junction left unmatched. CDR3 sequence: CASSEGATDTQYF. CDR3 in DNA: TGTGCCAGTAGTGAGGGGGCCACAGATACGCAGTATTTT.

V gene TRBV2 combines with J gene TRBJ1-5; 9 bases map to TRBD1. CDR1 and CDR2 (germline): SNHLY, FYNNEI. The CDR3 is 15 residues long. The ends lost 1 base at V and 6 bases at J; junction bases unmatched: 4. DNA for the CDR3: TGTGCCAGCAGTGAAGACAGGGGGCGTAGTCAGCCCCAGCATTTT. Protein product: CASSEDRGRSQPQHF.

The chain carries TRBV9 and TRBJ1-1, with D possibly being TRBD1 (6 bases). The length of the CDR3 is 14 residues. Between the trimmed V and J ends, which lost 3 bases and 1 base, there was a span of 10 bases. Germline CDR1 is SGDLS and CDR2 is YYNGEE. The CDR3 region is CASSEGVGNTEAFF. The CDR3 DNA follows: TGTGCCAGCAGCGAGGGGGTAGGGAACACTGAAGCTTTCTTT.

This chain joins TRBV5-1 and TRBJ2-5; D is undetermined. The CDR3 covers 16 residues. Germline V CDR1 and CDR2: SGHRS, YFSETQ. Trimming took off 1 base at V and 1 base at J, with 14 bases between the two ends. The CDR3 region has the DNA TGCGCCAGCAGCTTGAATGGTTTCCCTCTCCAAGAGACCCAGTACTTC. Amino acids: CASSLNGFPLQETQYF. The full variable domain, rest sourced from reference TRBV5-1 and TRBJ2-5, is KAGVTQTPRYLIKTRGQQVTLSCSPISGHRSVSWYQQTPGQGLQFLFEYFSETQRNKGNFPGRFSGRQFSNSRSEMNVSTLELGDSALYLCASSLNGFPLQETQYFGPGTRLLVL.

The chain employs TRBV27 and TRBJ1-1; D call uncertain. The V gene lost 2 bases and the J gene lost 1 base, with 11 bases spanning the gap. Germline values: CDR1 MNHEY, CDR2 SMNVEV (reference sequence). The CDR3 runs 15 residues. DNA of the CDR3: TGTGCCAGCAGTTTAAGGGTAGAATCGAACACTGAAGCTTTCTTT. This gives the protein CASSLRVESNTEAFF.

The chain uses TRBV7-2 and TRBJ1-1; the D gene is possibly TRBD1 (5 bases). The germline V gene has CDR1 SGHTA and CDR2 FQGNSA. Trimming pared 0 bases from V and 5 bases from J, leaving 7 bases between. The CDR3 is 13 amino acids. The CDR3: CASSLAGRTEAFF. The CDR3 region has the DNA TGTGCCAGCAGCTTAGCGGGGCGGACTGAAGCTTTCTTT.

The chain carries TRBV21-1 and TRBJ1-5; the table calls TRBD1, which could not be checked here. TRBV21-1 is an annotated pseudogene. CDR3 length: 16 amino acids. The CDR3 sequence is CASSKPGPGRNQPQHF. The CDR3 DNA reads as TGTGCCAGCAGCAAACCCGGGCCAGGGCGCAATCAGCCCCAGCATTTT.

This chain connects TRBV29-1 to TRBJ2-6; D not resolved. The CDR3 has 15 amino acids. Per the germline V gene, CDR1 is SQVTM and CDR2 is ANQGSEA. The ends were cut back, 0 bases at V and 4 bases at J, with 10 bases in the middle. The CDR3 DNA sequence: TGCAGCGTTGAAGACAATACCTGGGGGGCCAACGTCCTGACTTTC. Its translation is CSVEDNTWGANVLTF.

This clone has just one count. This chain joins TRBV2 and TRBJ1-6; D unresolved. Trimming removed 7 bases at V and 5 bases at J, with 12 bases between. The CDR3 totals 14 residues. Germline V lookup: CDR1 SNHLY, CDR2 FYNNEI. The CDR3 spells CASTLPQDNSPLHF. CDR3 in DNA: TGTGCCAGCACCCTCCCGCAAGATAATTCACCCCTCCACTTT.

The chain recombines TRBV2 with TRBJ1-1, with TRBD1 as a possible D gene (5 bases). Trimming took off 5 bases at V and 4 bases at J, with 14 bases between the two ends. CDR3 size: 14 residues. Looked up from germline, CDR1 is SNHLY and CDR2 is FYNNEI. DNA of the CDR3: TGTGCCAGCAGTCAAAATGGGGGATTCACTGAAGCTTTCTTT. Amino acid sequence: CASSQNGGFTEAFF. Supplemented by reference TRBV2 and TRBJ1-1, the full variable domain reads EPEVTQTPSHQVTQMGQEVILRCVPISNHLYFYWYRQILGQKVEFLVSFYNNEISEKSEIFDDQFSVERPDGSNFTLKIRSTKLEDSAMYFCASSQNGGFTEAFFGQGTRLTVV.

The chain carries TRBV21-1 and TRBJ1-1; TRBD1 was called by the table and not checked on the DNA. TRBV21-1 is a pseudogene. There are 20 residues in the CDR3. CDR3 residues: CASSKVLIPADRHTDTEAFF. Here the CDR3 DNA reads TGTGCCAGCAGCAAAGTCCTAATTCCCGCTGACAGACATACGGACACTGAAGCTTTCTTT.